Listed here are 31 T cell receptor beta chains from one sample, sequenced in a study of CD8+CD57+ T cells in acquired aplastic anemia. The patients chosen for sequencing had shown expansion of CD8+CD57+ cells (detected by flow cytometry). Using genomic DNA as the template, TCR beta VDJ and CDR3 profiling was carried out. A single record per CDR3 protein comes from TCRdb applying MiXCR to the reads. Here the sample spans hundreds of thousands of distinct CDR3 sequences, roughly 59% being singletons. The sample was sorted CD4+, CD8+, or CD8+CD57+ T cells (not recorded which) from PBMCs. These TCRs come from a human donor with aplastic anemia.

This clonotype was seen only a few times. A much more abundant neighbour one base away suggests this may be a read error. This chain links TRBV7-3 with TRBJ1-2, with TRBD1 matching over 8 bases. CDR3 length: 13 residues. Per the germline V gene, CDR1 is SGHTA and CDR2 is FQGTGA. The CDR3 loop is CASSSRQGYGCTF. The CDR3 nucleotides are TGTGCCAGCAGCTCTCGACAGGGGTATGGCTGCACCTTC.

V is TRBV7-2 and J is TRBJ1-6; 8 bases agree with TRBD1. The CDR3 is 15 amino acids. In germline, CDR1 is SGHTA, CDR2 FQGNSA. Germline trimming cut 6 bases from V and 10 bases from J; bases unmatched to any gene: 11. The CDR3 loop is CASSYSTGDGSPLHF. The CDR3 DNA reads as TGTGCCAGCAGTTACTCGACAGGGGACGGATCACCCCTCCACTTT.

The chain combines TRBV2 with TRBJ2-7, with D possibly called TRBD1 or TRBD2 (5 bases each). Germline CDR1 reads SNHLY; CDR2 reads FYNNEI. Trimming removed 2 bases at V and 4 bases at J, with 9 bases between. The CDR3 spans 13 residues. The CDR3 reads CASSEMWGYEQYF. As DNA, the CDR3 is TGTGCCAGCAGTGAAATGTGGGGGTACGAGCAGTACTTC.

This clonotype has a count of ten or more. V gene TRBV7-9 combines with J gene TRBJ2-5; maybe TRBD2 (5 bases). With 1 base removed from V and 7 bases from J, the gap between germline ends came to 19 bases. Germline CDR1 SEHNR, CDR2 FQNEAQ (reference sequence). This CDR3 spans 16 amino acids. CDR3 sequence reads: CASSLGVSLEWGTQYF. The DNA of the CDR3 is TGTGCCAGCAGCTTAGGTGTCTCACTAGAATGGGGGACCCAGTACTTC.

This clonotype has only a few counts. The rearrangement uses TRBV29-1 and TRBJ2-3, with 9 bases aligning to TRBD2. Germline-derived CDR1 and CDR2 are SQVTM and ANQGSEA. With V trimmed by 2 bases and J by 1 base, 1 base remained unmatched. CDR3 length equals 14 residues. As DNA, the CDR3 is TGCAGCGTTGAAAGGACTAGCGGCACAGATACGCAGTATTTT. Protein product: CSVERTSGTDTQYF.

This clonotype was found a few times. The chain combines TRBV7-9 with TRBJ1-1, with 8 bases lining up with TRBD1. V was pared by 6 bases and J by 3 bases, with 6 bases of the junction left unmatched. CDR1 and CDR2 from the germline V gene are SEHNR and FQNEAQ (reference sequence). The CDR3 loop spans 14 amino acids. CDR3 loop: CASRSGGLDTEAFF. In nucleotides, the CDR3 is TGTGCCAGCAGATCAGGGGGCCTGGACACTGAAGCTTTCTTT.

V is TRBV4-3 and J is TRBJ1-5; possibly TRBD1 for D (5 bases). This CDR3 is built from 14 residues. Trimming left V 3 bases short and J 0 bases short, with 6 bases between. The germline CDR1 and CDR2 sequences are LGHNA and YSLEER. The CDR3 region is CASSQTDSNQPQHF. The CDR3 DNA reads TGCGCCAGCAGCCAGACAGATAGCAATCAGCCCCAGCATTTT.

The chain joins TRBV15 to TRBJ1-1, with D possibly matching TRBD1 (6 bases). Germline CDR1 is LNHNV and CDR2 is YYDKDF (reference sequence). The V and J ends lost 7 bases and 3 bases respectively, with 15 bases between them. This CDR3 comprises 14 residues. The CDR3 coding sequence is TGTGCCACCACCCAGGGGAGTGGGGACACTGAAGCTTTCTTT. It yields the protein CATTQGSGDTEAFF. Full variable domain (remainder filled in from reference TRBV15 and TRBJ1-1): DAMVIQNPRYQVTQFGKPVTLSCSQTLNHNVMYWYQQKSSQAPKLLFHYYDKDFNNEADTPDNFQSRRPNTSFCFLDIRSPGLGDTAMYLCATTQGSGDTEAFFGQGTRLTVV.

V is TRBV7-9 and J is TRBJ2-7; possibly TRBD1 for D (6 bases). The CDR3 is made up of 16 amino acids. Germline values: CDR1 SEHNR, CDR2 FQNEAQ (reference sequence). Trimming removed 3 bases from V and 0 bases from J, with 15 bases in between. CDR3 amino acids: CASSFGDTQRSYEQYF. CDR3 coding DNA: TGTGCCAGCAGCTTTGGGGACACTCAACGCTCCTACGAGCAGTACTTC. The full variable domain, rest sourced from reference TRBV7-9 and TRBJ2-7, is DTGVSQNPRHKITKRGQNVTFRCDPISEHNRLYWYRQTLGQGPEFLTYFQNEAQLEKSRLLSDRFSAERPKGSFSTLEIQRTEQGDSAMYLCASSFGDTQRSYEQYFGPGTRLTVT.

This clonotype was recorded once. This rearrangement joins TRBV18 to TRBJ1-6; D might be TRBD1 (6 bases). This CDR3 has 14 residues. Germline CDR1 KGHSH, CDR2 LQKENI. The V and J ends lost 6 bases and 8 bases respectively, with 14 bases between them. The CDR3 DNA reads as TGTGCCAGCTCGCCAGGGGATCAGGATTCACCCCTCCACTTT. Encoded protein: CASSPGDQDSPLHF.

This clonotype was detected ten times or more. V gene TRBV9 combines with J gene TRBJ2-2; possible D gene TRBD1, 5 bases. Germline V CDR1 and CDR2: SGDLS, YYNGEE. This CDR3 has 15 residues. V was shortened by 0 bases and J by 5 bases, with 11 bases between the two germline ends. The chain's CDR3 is CASSVGSGITGELFF. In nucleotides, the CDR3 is TGTGCCAGCAGCGTAGGATCAGGGATTACCGGGGAGCTGTTTTTT.

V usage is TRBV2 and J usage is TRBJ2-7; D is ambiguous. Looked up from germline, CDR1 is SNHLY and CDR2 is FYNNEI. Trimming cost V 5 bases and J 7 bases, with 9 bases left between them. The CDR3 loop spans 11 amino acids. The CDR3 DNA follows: TGTGCCAGCAGTTATGGACGGGAGCAGTACTTC. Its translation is CASSYGREQYF.

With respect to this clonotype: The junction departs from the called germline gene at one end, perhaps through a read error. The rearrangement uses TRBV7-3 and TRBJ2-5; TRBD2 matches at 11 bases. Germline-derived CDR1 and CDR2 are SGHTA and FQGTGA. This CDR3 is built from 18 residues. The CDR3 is CASSRTSTSGDNQETQHF. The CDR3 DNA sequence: TGTGCCAGCAGCCGGACATCGACTAGCGGGGACAACCAAGAGACCCAGCACTTC.

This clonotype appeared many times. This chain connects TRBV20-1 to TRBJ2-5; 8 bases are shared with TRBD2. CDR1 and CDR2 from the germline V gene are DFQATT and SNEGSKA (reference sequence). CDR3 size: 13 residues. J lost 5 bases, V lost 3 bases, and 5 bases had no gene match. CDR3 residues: CSARLAGGETQYF. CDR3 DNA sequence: TGCAGTGCTAGGCTAGCGGGCGGGGAGACCCAGTACTTC.

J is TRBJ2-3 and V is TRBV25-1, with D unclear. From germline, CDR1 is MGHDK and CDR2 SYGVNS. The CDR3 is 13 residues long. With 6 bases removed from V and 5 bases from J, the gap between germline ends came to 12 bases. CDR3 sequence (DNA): TGTGCCAGCAGAGAACTGCTCATAGATACGCAGTATTTT. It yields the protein CASRELLIDTQYF.

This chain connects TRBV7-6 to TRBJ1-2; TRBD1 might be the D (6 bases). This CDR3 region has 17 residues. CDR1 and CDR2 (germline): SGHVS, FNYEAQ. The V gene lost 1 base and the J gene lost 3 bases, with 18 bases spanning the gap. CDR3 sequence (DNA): TGTGCCAGCAGCTTAGAAAGCGGGAGGGCAGGGGACTATGGCTACACCTTC. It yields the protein CASSLESGRAGDYGYTF.

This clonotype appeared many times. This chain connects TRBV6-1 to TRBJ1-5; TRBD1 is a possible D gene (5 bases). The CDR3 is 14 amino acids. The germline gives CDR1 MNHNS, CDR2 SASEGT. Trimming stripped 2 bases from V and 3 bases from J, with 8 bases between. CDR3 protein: CASSEKGPNQPQHF. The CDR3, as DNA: TGTGCCAGCAGTGAAAAGGGGCCCAATCAGCCCCAGCATTTT.

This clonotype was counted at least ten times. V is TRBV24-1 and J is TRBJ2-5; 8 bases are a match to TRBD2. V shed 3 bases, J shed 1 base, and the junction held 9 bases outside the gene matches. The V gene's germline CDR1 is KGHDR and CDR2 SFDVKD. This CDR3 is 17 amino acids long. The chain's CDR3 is CATSDSPGGPGQETQYF. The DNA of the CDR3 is TGTGCCACCAGTGATAGCCCGGGGGGGCCTGGCCAAGAGACCCAGTACTTC.

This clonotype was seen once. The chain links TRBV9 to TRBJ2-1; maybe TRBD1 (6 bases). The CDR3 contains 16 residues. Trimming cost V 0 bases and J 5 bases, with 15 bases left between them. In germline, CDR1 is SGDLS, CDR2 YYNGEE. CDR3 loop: CASSVATGTFDNEQFF. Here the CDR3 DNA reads TGTGCCAGCAGCGTAGCTACAGGGACGTTCGACAATGAGCAGTTCTTC.

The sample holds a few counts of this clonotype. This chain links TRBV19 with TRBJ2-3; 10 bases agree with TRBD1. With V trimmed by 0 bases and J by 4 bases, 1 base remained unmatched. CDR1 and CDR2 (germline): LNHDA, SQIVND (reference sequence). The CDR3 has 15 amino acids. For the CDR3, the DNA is TGTGCCAGTAGTATAGAAGGACAGGGGGCAGATACGCAGTATTTT. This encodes CASSIEGQGADTQYF.

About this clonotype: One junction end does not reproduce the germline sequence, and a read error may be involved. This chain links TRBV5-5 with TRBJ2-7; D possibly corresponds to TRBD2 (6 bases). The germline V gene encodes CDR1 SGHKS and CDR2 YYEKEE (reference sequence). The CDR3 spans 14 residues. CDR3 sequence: CASSQDRRAHEQYF. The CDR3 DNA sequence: TGCGCCAGCAGCCAAGATCGGAGGGCACACGAGCAGTACTTC. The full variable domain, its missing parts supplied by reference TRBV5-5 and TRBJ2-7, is DAGVTQSPTHLIKTRGQQVTLRCSPISGHKSVSWYQQVLGQGPQFIFQYYEKEERGRGNFPDRFSARQFPNYSSELNVNALLLGDSALYLCASSQDRRAHEQYFGPGTRLTVT.

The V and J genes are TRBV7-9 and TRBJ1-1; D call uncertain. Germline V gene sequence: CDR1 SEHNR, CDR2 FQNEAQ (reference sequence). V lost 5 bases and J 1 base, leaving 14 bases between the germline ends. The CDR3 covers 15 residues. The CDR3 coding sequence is TGTGCCAGCAGCATCTCGGACGGAAGGAACACTGAAGCTTTCTTT. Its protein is CASSISDGRNTEAFF.

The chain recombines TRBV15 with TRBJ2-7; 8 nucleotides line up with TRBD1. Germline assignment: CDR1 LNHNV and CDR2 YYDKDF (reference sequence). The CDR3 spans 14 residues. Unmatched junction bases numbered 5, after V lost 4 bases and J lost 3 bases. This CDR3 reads CATSKDRGDYEQYF. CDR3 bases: TGTGCCACCAGCAAAGACAGGGGTGACTACGAGCAGTACTTC.

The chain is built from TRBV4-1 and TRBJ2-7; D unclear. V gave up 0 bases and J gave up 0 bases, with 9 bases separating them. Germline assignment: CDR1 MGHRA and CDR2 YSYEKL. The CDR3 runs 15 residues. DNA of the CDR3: TGCGCCAGCAGCCAAGATCAACATCTCTCCTACGAGCAGTACTTC. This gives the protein CASSQDQHLSYEQYF.

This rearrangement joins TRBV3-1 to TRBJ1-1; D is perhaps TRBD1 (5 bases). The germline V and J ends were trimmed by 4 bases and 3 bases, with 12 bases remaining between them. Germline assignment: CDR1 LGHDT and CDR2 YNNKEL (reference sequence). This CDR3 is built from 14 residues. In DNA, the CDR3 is TGTGCCAGCAGCCGAAGGGGCAGGGACACTGAAGCTTTCTTT. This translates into CASSRRGRDTEAFF.

CDR3 sequence reads: CASSLVASGRASEQFF. For the CDR3, the DNA is TGCGCCAGCAGCTTGGTGGCTAGCGGGAGGGCCAGTGAGCAGTTCTTC. The chain is built from TRBV5-1 and TRBJ2-1, with 12 bases aligning to TRBD2. CDR1 and CDR2 from the germline V gene are SGHRS and YFSETQ. J lost 9 bases, V lost 0 bases, and 7 bases had no gene match. The CDR3 is 16 residues long.

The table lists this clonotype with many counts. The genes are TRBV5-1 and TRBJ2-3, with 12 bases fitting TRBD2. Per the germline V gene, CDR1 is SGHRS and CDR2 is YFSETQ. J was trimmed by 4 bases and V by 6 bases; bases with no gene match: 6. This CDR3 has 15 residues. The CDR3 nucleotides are TGCGCCAGCAAGACTAGCGGGAGCAGCCCAGATACGCAGTATTTT. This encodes CASKTSGSSPDTQYF. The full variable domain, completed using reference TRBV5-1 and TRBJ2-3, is KAGVTQTPRYLIKTRGQQVTLSCSPISGHRSVSWYQQTPGQGLQFLFEYFSETQRNKGNFPGRFSGRQFSNSRSEMNVSTLELGDSALYLCASKTSGSSPDTQYFGPGTRLTVL.

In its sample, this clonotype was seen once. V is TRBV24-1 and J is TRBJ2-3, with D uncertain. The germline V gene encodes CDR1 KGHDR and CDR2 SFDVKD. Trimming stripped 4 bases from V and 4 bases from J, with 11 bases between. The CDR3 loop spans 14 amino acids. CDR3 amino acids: CATSEGMGPDTQYF. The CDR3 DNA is TGTGCCACCAGTGAAGGGATGGGCCCAGATACGCAGTATTTT.

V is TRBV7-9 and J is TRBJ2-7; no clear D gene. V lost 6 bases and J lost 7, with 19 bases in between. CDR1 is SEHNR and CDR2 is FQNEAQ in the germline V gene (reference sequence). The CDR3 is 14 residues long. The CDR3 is CASSPSRVYREQYF. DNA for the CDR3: TGTGCCAGCAGTCCTTCCCGAGTCTACAGAGAGCAGTACTTC.

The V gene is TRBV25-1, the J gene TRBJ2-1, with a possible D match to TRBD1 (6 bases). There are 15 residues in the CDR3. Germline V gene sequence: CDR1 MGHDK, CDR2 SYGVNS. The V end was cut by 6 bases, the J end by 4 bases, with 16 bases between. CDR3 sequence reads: CASRIGGGSYNEQFF. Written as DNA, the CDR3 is TGTGCCAGCAGGATTGGGGGCGGATCATACAATGAGCAGTTCTTC.

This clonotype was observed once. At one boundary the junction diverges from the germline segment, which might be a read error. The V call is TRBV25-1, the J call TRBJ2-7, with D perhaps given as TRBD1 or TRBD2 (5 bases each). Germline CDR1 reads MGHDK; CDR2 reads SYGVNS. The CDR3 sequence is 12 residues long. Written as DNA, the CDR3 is TGTGCCAGCAGAAGGGACGAATACGAGCAGCACTTC. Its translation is CASRRDEYEQHF.